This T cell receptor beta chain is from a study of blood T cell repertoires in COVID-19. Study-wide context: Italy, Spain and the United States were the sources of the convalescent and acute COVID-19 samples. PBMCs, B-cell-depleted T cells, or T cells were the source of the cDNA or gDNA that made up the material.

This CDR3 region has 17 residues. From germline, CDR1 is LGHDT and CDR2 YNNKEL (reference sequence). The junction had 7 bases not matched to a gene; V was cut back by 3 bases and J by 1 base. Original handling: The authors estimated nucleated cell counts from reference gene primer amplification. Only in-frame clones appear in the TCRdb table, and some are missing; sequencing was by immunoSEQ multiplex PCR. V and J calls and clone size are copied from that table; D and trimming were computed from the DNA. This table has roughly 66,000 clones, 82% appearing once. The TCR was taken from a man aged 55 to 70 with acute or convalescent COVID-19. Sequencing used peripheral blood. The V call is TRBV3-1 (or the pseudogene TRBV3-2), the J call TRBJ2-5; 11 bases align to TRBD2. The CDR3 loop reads CASSQLAGGLSQETQYF. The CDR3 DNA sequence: TGTGCCAGCAGCCAGCTAGCGGGGGGCTTAAGCCAAGAGACCCAGTACTTC.